The text below deals with one T cell receptor beta chain. The antigen remains undetermined. The CDR3 extends over 15 amino acids. Germline V CDR1 and CDR2: SGDLS, YYNGEE. Trimming left V 3 bases short and J 0 bases short, with 7 bases between. The PCR was carried out with 60 Vbeta primers and 13 Jbeta primers. The protocol was immunoSEQ multiplex PCR, while the TCRdb copy is restricted to in-frame clones and leaves out a portion. The sample yields approximately 180,000 clones, approximately 84% seen once. The data are from a study of cytomegalovirus exposure and HLA in healthy donors. Findings of the study overall: For most TCR sequences rarity was the rule, although some public TCRs occurred in many donors. Some V segments could not be told apart, so they were left out, TRBV6-2 and TRBV6-3 among them. Most subjects had HLA-A and HLA-B alleles reportedly predicted accurately by TCR beta sequences.

The source material was PBMCs. This receptor was taken from a girl aged 10 to 17 in good health and CMV-seropositive. The chain joins TRBV9 to TRBJ2-6, with a weak D call TRBD1 (5 bases). The CDR3 region is CASSGTGSGANVLTF. For the CDR3, the DNA is TGTGCCAGCAGCGGAACAGGCTCTGGGGCCAACGTCCTGACTTTC.